The 14 T cell receptor beta chains reported below all come from one sample, sequenced in a study of shared clonotypes between healthy human individuals. Here immunoSEQ multiplex PCR was the method, and the copy in TCRdb shows in-frame clones only, minus some. The table lists 780,000 or so clones, 55% to 80% of them singletons. Material for sequencing was memory CD4+ T cells sorted from blood. Subset of the sample: CD45RA-negative fraction. Receptors were obtained from a woman in her twenties or thirties in good health.

The V gene is TRBV7-9, the J gene TRBJ1-4; D uncertain. Looked up from germline, CDR1 is SEHNR and CDR2 is FQNEAQ (reference sequence). The CDR3 extends over 16 amino acids. With 5 bases removed from V and 4 bases from J, the gap between germline ends came to 17 bases. CDR3: CASSRFTGSFNEKLFF. DNA for the CDR3: TGTGCCAGCAGCCGATTCACGGGGAGCTTTAATGAAAAACTGTTTTTT. The full variable domain, completed using reference TRBV7-9 and TRBJ1-4, is DTGVSQNPRHKITKRGQNVTFRCDPISEHNRLYWYRQTLGQGPEFLTYFQNEAQLEKSRLLSDRFSAERPKGSFSTLEIQRTEQGDSAMYLCASSRFTGSFNEKLFFGSGTQLSVL.

The V and J genes are TRBV4-2 and TRBJ1-2; 7 bases line up with TRBD1. CDR3 length equals 14 residues. V was pared by 5 bases and J by 2 bases, with 5 bases of the junction left unmatched. CDR1 LGHNA and CDR2 YNFKEQ come from the germline V gene. CDR3 loop: CASSTVTGNYGYTF. The CDR3, as DNA: TGTGCCAGCAGCACCGTGACAGGGAACTATGGCTACACCTTC.

This clone has just one count. The CDR3 region has the DNA TGTGCCAGCAGCCATAAGATCGCTGGGCTGGATGAGCAGTTCTTC. Its translation: CASSHKIAGLDEQFF. The chain is built from TRBV7-7 and TRBJ2-1; D is undetermined. Germline V lookup: CDR1 SSHAT, CDR2 FNYEAQ (reference sequence). Trimming cost V 5 bases and J 8 bases, with 19 bases left between them. The CDR3 consists of 15 residues.

The chain recombines TRBV30 with TRBJ1-4; 8 positions match TRBD1. The CDR3 has 13 amino acids. CDR1 is GTSNPN, CDR2 SVGIG, per germline (reference sequence). Germline trimming cut 7 bases from V and 7 bases from J; bases unmatched to any gene: 8. Here the CDR3 reads CASTWTGSEKLFF. CDR3 nucleotide sequence: TGTGCCTCCACCTGGACAGGGTCTGAAAAACTGTTTTTT.

This rearrangement joins TRBV19 to TRBJ2-1, with 9 bases aligning to TRBD2. The germline gives CDR1 LNHDA, CDR2 SQIVND (reference sequence). J was trimmed by 8 bases and V by 2 bases; bases with no gene match: 4. CDR3 length: 14 residues. The CDR3 is CASSIRSGSDEQFF. The CDR3 nucleotides are TGTGCCAGTAGTATACGTAGCGGGAGTGATGAGCAGTTCTTC.

The chain uses TRBV19 and TRBJ2-7; 9 bases are shared with TRBD1. The CDR3 sequence is 17 residues long. J was trimmed by 0 bases and V by 2 bases; bases with no gene match: 8. Per germline, CDR1 LNHDA and CDR2 SQIVND (reference sequence). The CDR3 here is CASSIIGQGINSYEQYF. CDR3 in DNA: TGTGCCAGTAGTATAATCGGACAGGGGATTAACTCCTACGAGCAGTACTTC.

Regarding this clone: The identical CDR3 is also encoded by other nucleotide sequences in the sample. The CDR3 spells CASSQAGGNSYEQYF. CDR3 nucleotide sequence: TGCGCCAGCAGCCAAGCGGGAGGAAATTCCTACGAGCAGTACTTC. The J gene is TRBJ2-7, the V gene TRBV4-1, with 7 bases that match TRBD2. The germline V gene has CDR1 MGHRA and CDR2 YSYEKL. The CDR3 spans 15 residues. Trimming at V came to 1 base and at J to 1 base, leaving 4 bases not matched to a gene.

V gene TRBV6-6 combines with J gene TRBJ1-5, with 7 bases aligning to TRBD1. The V gene's germline CDR1 is MNHNY and CDR2 SVGAGI (reference sequence). With V trimmed by 1 base and J by 5 bases, 2 bases remained unmatched. The CDR3 length is 14 residues. For the CDR3, the DNA is TGTGCCAGCAGTTACTGGGACAGAGATCAGCCCCAGCATTTT. Translation gives CASSYWDRDQPQHF.

The chain uses TRBV5-1 and TRBJ2-3; 9 positions agree with TRBD1. Germline CDR1 reads SGHRS; CDR2 reads YFSETQ. The CDR3 consists of 14 residues. The V gene end was trimmed by 4 bases and the J gene end by 4 bases; junction bases not matched to a gene: 4. For the CDR3, the DNA is TGCGCCAGCAGCCGGGACAGGGACCCAGATACGCAGTATTTT. Its translation: CASSRDRDPDTQYF.

This clone was observed a few times. The chain links TRBV4-1 to TRBJ2-4; possibly TRBD1 for D (5 bases). The CDR3 is 14 amino acids. Trimming removed 1 base from V and 7 bases from J, with 11 bases in between. Looked up from germline, CDR1 is MGHRA and CDR2 is YSYEKL. The CDR3 protein is CASSQGAQGNIQYF. In nucleotides, the CDR3 is TGCGCCAGCAGCCAAGGGGCTCAGGGCAACATTCAGTACTTC.

V is TRBV30 and J is TRBJ1-1; 8 bases line up with TRBD1. The CDR3 sequence is 13 residues long. J gave up 7 bases and V 4 bases, and 8 bases lay outside the gene matches. Germline V gene data show CDR1 as GTSNPN and CDR2 as SVGIG (reference sequence). CDR3 coding DNA: TGTGCCTGGACGGGACAGGTATCTAATGAAGCTTTCTTT. This encodes CAWTGQVSNEAFF. The entire variable domain, with the rest obtained from reference TRBV30 and TRBJ1-1, is as follows: SQTIHQWPATLVQPVGSPLSLECTVEGTSNPNLYWYRQAAGRGLQLLFYSVGIGQISSEVPQNLSASRPQDRQFILSSKKLLLSDSGFYLCAWTGQVSNEAFFGQGTRLTVV.

This clone was seen at least ten times. Other DNA sequences in the same sample also yield this CDR3. The rearrangement uses TRBV7-2 and TRBJ1-6, with a possible D match to TRBD1 (5 bases). Germline loops: CDR1 SGHTA, CDR2 FQGNSA. The V end was cut by 1 base, the J end by 7 bases, with 11 bases between. This CDR3 has 15 amino acids. The CDR3 region is CASSLDQGANSPLHF. CDR3 coding DNA: TGTGCCAGCAGCTTAGATCAGGGAGCCAATTCACCCCTCCACTTT.

The chain has TRBV5-6 and TRBJ1-2, with D hard to call. Trimming took off 3 bases at V and 4 bases at J, with 16 bases between the two ends. Germline V gene lookup returns CDR1 SGHDT and CDR2 YYEEEE. The CDR3 covers 15 residues. DNA of the CDR3: TGTGCCAGCAGCTCGCAATATCGGGCAGTCTATGGCTACACCTTC. Protein product: CASSSQYRAVYGYTF. Full variable domain (remainder filled in from reference TRBV5-6 and TRBJ1-2): DAGVTQSPTHLIKTRGQQVTLRCSPKSGHDTVSWYQQALGQGPQFIFQYYEEEERQRGNFPDRFSGHQFPNYSSELNVNALLLGDSALYLCASSSQYRAVYGYTFGSGTRLTVV.

The chain uses TRBV7-8 and TRBJ2-5; 8 bases match TRBD1. Germline-derived CDR1 and CDR2 are SGHVS and FQNEAQ. This CDR3 is 14 amino acids long. V shed 2 bases and J 4 bases; nucleotides not matched to a gene: 3. The CDR3 protein is CASSLPTGGETQYF. The CDR3 DNA reads TGTGCCAGCAGCTTACCCACAGGGGGAGAGACCCAGTACTTC. Looking up the rest from reference TRBV7-8 and TRBJ2-5 gives the full variable domain: GAGVSQSPRYKVAKRGQDVALRCDPISGHVSLFWYQQALGQGPEFLTYFQNEAQLDKSGLPSDRFFAERPEGSVSTLKIQRTQQEDSAVYLCASSLPTGGETQYFGPGTRLLVL.